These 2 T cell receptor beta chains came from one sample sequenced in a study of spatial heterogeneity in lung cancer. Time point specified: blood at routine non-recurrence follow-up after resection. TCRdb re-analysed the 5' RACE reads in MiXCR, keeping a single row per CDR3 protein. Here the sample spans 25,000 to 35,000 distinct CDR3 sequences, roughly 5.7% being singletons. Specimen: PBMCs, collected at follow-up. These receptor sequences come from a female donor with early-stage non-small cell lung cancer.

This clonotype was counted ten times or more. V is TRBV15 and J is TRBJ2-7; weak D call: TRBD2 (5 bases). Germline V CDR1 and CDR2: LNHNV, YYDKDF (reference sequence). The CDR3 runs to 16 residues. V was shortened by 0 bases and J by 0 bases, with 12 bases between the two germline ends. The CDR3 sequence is CATSRDLAGPSYEQYF. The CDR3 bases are TGTGCCACCAGCAGAGATCTCGCGGGCCCCTCCTACGAGCAGTACTTC.

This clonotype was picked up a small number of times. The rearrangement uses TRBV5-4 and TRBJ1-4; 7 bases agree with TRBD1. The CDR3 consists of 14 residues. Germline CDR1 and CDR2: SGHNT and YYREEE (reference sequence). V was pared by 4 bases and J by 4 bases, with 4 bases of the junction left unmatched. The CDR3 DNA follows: TGTGCCAGCAGCGGGACAGTAGATAATGAAAAACTGTTTTTT. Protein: CASSGTVDNEKLFF.